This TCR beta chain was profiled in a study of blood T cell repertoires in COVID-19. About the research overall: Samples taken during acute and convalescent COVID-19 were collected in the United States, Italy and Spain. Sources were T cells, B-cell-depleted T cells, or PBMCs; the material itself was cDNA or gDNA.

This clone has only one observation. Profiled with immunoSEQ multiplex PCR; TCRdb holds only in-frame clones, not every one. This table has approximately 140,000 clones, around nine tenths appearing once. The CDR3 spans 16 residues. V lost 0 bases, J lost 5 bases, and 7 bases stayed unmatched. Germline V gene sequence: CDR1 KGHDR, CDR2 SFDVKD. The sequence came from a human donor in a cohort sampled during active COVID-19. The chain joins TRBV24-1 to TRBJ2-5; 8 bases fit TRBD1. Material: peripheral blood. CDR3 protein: CATSDLATGDLETQYF. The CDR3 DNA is TGTGCCACCAGTGATTTGGCGACAGGGGACTTGGAGACCCAGTACTTC.